These 26 T cell receptor beta chains were all obtained from the same sample, sequenced in a study of T cells in Graves' hyperthyroidism and ophthalmopathy. Using RNA transcripts as the source, TCR beta CDR3 regions were amplified. With the HTBI primer set, the TCR CDR3 went through a first round of RT-PCR. TCRdb fed the multiplex PCR reads into MiXCR, producing one record per CDR3 protein. The sample carries about 500,000 distinct CDR3 sequences, 13% to 15% recorded once. The sequenced sample was blood. The source is a woman aged 18 to 35 with Graves' hyperthyroidism.

This clonotype was detected many times. The chain uses TRBV30 and TRBJ1-5; D unresolved. V dropped 0 bases and J dropped 1 base, with 7 bases sitting between them. Germline V gives CDR1 GTSNPN, CDR2 SVGIG (reference sequence). CDR3 length: 14 residues. CDR3 DNA: TGTGCCTGGAGTGTAGGGCGGAGCAATCAGCCCCAGCATTTT. The encoded protein is CAWSVGRSNQPQHF.

The table lists this clonotype with many counts. CDR3 DNA: TGTGCCAGCACCACGACTAGCGGGAGTGTAGATACGCAGTATTTT. Translating gives CASTTTSGSVDTQYF. V usage is TRBV3-1 and J usage is TRBJ2-3; TRBD2 aligns across 12 bases. This CDR3 has 15 amino acids. Per the germline V gene, CDR1 is LGHDT and CDR2 is YNNKEL (reference sequence). V lost 7 bases to trimming and J lost 5 bases; unmatched junction nucleotides: 7.

By its share, this clonotype is medium-sized (0.01 to 0.1%). The rearrangement links TRBV18 to TRBJ2-5, with TRBD1 matching 7 bases. This CDR3 contains 15 residues. The germline CDR1 and CDR2 sequences are KGHSH and LQKENI. V was pared by 4 bases and J by 1 base, with 6 bases of the junction left unmatched. CDR3 bases: TGTGCCAGCTCACGATCCCGGGACAGCCAAGAGACCCAGTACTTC. Translation gives CASSRSRDSQETQYF.

The chain couples TRBV19 to TRBJ2-6, with D unclear. Between the trimmed V and J ends, which lost 3 bases and 2 bases, there was a span of 2 bases. This CDR3 has 13 amino acids. Per germline, CDR1 LNHDA and CDR2 SQIVND (reference sequence). The CDR3 DNA is TGTGCCAGTAGTATCCCTGGGGCCAACGTCCTGACTTTC. Amino acids: CASSIPGANVLTF.

This clonotype was counted ten times or more. V usage is TRBV30 and J usage is TRBJ1-2; tentatively, D is TRBD1 (6 bases). The germline V and J ends were trimmed by 8 bases and 8 bases, with 15 bases remaining between them. From germline, CDR1 is GTSNPN and CDR2 SVGIG (reference sequence). CDR3 length equals 11 residues. CDR3 residues: CARWTAVGYTF. CDR3 DNA: TGTGCCCGGTGGACAGCGGTCGGCTACACCTTC.

This chain connects TRBV5-8 to TRBJ2-1, with 8 bases lining up with TRBD2. The CDR3 loop spans 12 amino acids. The V gene end was trimmed by 4 bases and the J gene end by 10 bases; junction bases not matched to a gene: 4. Per germline, CDR1 SGHTS and CDR2 YDEGEE. CDR3 coding DNA: TGTGCCAGCAGCATCTTAGCGGGAGAGCAGTTCTTC. As protein: CASSILAGEQFF. The full variable domain, rest sourced from reference TRBV5-8 and TRBJ2-1, is EAGVTQSPTHLIKTRGQQATLRCSPISGHTSVYWYQQALGLGLQFLLWYDEGEERNRGNFPPRFSGRQFPNYSSELNVNALELEDSALYLCASSILAGEQFFGPGTRLTVL.

This clonotype has more than one count but fewer than ten. The junction and the germline gene differ at one end; a read error may be behind it. The chain is built from TRBV25-1 and TRBJ2-6, with D perhaps TRBD1 (6 bases). The CDR3 extends over 17 amino acids. The V gene's germline CDR1 is MGHDK and CDR2 SYGVNS. In DNA, the CDR3 is TGTGCCAGCAGCGAATATACAGGGTCTCCTGGGGCCAACGTCCTGACTTTC. As protein: CASSEYTGSPGANVLTF.

The table lists this clonotype with a few counts. In DNA form, the CDR3 reads TGTGCCAGCAGTGGGATGGCGAGGGTGTGGGCAGATACGCAGTATTTT. It specifies CASSGMARVWADTQYF. The V gene is TRBV12-3 or TRBV12-4, the J gene TRBJ2-3; a possible D gene is TRBD2 (5 bases). The CDR3 totals 16 residues. V shed 5 bases and J shed 4 bases, with 19 bases lying between them.

This clonotype was counted a few times. V gene TRBV2 combines with J gene TRBJ2-7; 8 positions agree with TRBD1. CDR3 length: 14 residues. CDR1 is SNHLY, CDR2 FYNNEI, per germline. The V gene end was trimmed by 3 bases and the J gene end by 4 bases; junction bases not matched to a gene: 5. In DNA, the CDR3 is TGTGCCAGCAGTGAGGGGGACAGGAGGTACGAGCAGTACTTC. This sequence encodes CASSEGDRRYEQYF.

A few counts support this clonotype. The chain couples TRBV20-1 to TRBJ2-7, with 10 positions matching TRBD2. The CDR3 is made up of 13 amino acids. J was trimmed by 6 bases and V by 1 base; bases with no gene match: 3. CDR1 is DFQATT and CDR2 is SNEGSKA in the germline V gene (reference sequence). CDR3 sequence reads: CSARVAGGPEQYF. The CDR3 bases are TGCAGTGCTAGAGTAGCGGGAGGTCCCGAGCAGTACTTC.

With regard to this clonotype: Just one base apart from a much larger clone, this may be a read error. The rearrangement links TRBV14 to TRBJ1-1, with D perhaps TRBD1 (5 bases). CDR1 is SGHDN and CDR2 is FVKESK in the germline V gene. The CDR3 covers 13 residues. Trimming removed 4 bases from V and 6 bases from J, with 12 bases in between. This CDR3 reads CASSPRAGPEAFF. The CDR3 DNA follows: TGTGCCAGCAGCCCGAGGGCAGGGCCTGAAGCTTTCTTT.

This clonotype came up many times. The chain has TRBV7-2 and TRBJ1-2, with D possibly matching TRBD1 (5 bases). V lost 7 bases, J lost 8 bases, and 17 bases lay in between. CDR3 length equals 13 residues. In germline, CDR1 is SGHTA, CDR2 FQGNSA. CDR3: CASNRPATVGYTF. For the CDR3, the DNA is TGTGCCAGCAATCGGCCCGCGACAGTAGGCTACACCTTC.

There are many counts of this clonotype. The chain employs TRBV12-3 or TRBV12-4 and TRBJ2-1; 9 bases are a match to TRBD2. The CDR3 is 16 residues long. V gave up 6 bases and J gave up 0 bases; unmatched junction bases: 6. The CDR3 DNA reads as TGTGCCAGCAGGCCGACTAGCGGCAGCTCCTACAATGAGCAGTTCTTC. Its translation is CASRPTSGSSYNEQFF.

The chain is built from TRBV6-2 or TRBV6-3 and TRBJ1-4; 7 bases fit TRBD1. The ends lost 7 bases at V and 3 bases at J; junction bases unmatched: 14. The CDR3 has 17 amino acids. Germline CDR1 is MNHEY and CDR2 is SVGEGT. The CDR3 is CASIPRDRDRANEKLFF. The CDR3 bases are TGTGCCAGCATTCCCCGTGACCGAGACAGGGCTAATGAAAAACTGTTTTTT.

This clonotype was counted at least ten times. The chain is built from TRBV14 and TRBJ1-2; no firm D call. V was trimmed by 1 base and J by 4 bases, leaving 13 bases between them. Germline lookup yields CDR1 SGHDN and CDR2 FVKESK. This CDR3 has 15 residues. CDR3 protein: CASSQGLGHFYGYTF. Written as DNA, the CDR3 is TGTGCCAGCAGCCAAGGGTTGGGCCATTTCTATGGCTACACCTTC. The variable domain in full, with the rest retrieved from reference TRBV14 and TRBJ1-2, is EAGVTQFPSHSVIEKGQTVTLRCDPISGHDNLYWYRRVMGKEIKFLLHFVKESKQDESGMPNNRFLAERTGGTYSTLKVQPAELEDSGVYFCASSQGLGHFYGYTFGSGTRLTVV.

The chain couples TRBV19 to TRBJ2-3; 13 positions agree with TRBD2. Germline V gene data show CDR1 as LNHDA and CDR2 as SQIVND (reference sequence). V trimming: 10 bases; J trimming: 4 bases; junction bases outside the gene matches: 5. CDR3 length: 14 amino acids. The CDR3 nucleotides read TGTGCCACCAGGACTAGCGGGAGTTCAGATACGCAGTATTTT. Translating it yields CATRTSGSSDTQYF.

Ten or more counts support this clonotype. This chain connects TRBV9 to TRBJ1-2; perhaps TRBD1 as D (5 bases). This CDR3 comprises 17 residues. Germline loops: CDR1 SGDLS, CDR2 YYNGEE. V dropped 0 bases and J dropped 1 base, with 16 bases sitting between them. CDR3 nucleotide sequence: TGTGCCAGCAGCGTAGCGGGGCGCCATGACCTTAACTATGGCTACACCTTC. This gives the protein CASSVAGRHDLNYGYTF.

This clonotype has at least ten counts. The chain uses TRBV7-2 and TRBJ2-1; D perhaps matches TRBD2 (5 bases). V was clipped by 5 bases and J by 12 bases, with 11 bases between them. This CDR3 spans 11 amino acids. Germline values: CDR1 SGHTA, CDR2 FQGNSA. CDR3 in amino acids: CASSPLVAQFF. DNA for the CDR3: TGTGCCAGCAGCCCACTAGTGGCGCAGTTCTTC.

The sample holds a few counts of this clonotype. The chain couples TRBV3-1 to TRBJ2-1, with TRBD2 matching 9 bases. The CDR3 loop spans 17 amino acids. CDR1 is LGHDT, CDR2 YNNKEL, per germline (reference sequence). The V gene end was trimmed by 0 bases and the J gene end by 4 bases; junction bases not matched to a gene: 7. This chain's CDR3 is CASSQDFRTSAYNEQFF. The CDR3 DNA reads TGTGCCAGCAGCCAAGATTTCAGGACTAGCGCGTACAATGAGCAGTTCTTC.

The rearrangement uses TRBV5-1 and TRBJ2-1; 8 bases line up with TRBD2. V gave up 1 base and J gave up 5 bases; unmatched junction bases: 5. Germline V gene sequence: CDR1 SGHRS, CDR2 YFSETQ. This CDR3 region has 15 residues. CDR3 amino acids: CASSLRAGDDNEQFF. Here the CDR3 DNA reads TGCGCCAGCAGCTTGCGAGCGGGGGATGACAATGAGCAGTTCTTC. The variable domain in full, with the rest retrieved from reference TRBV5-1 and TRBJ2-1, is KAGVTQTPRYLIKTRGQQVTLSCSPISGHRSVSWYQQTPGQGLQFLFEYFSETQRNKGNFPGRFSGRQFSNSRSEMNVSTLELGDSALYLCASSLRAGDDNEQFFGPGTRLTVL.

This clonotype was observed a handful of times. The V and J genes are TRBV3-1 and TRBJ1-1; 8 positions match TRBD1. Trimming at V came to 4 bases and at J to 3 bases, leaving 4 bases not matched to a gene. The length of the CDR3 is 14 residues. The V gene's germline CDR1 is LGHDT and CDR2 YNNKEL (reference sequence). The CDR3 spells CASSLRQGHTEAFF. DNA of the CDR3: TGTGCCAGCAGCCTTAGACAGGGGCACACTGAAGCTTTCTTT.

This clonotype showed up many times. The chain combines TRBV24-1 with TRBJ1-1; a weak D match, TRBD1 (5 bases). The CDR3 contains 15 residues. Germline V CDR1 and CDR2: KGHDR, SFDVKD. Trimming pared 3 bases from V and 5 bases from J, leaving 15 bases between. The CDR3 loop is CATSDGDVGATEAFF. The CDR3 bases are TGTGCCACCAGTGATGGGGACGTGGGTGCGACTGAAGCTTTCTTT.

This clonotype was observed a few times. The J gene is TRBJ2-1, the V gene TRBV6-1, with 7 bases matching TRBD2. The CDR3 length is 16 residues. CDR1 is MNHNS, CDR2 SASEGT, per germline. The J segment lost 7 bases and the V segment lost 5 bases, leaving 14 bases of the junction unmatched. The CDR3 nucleotides are TGTGCCAGCAGTATCTCAACTAGCGCCTGGTTGAATGAGCAGTTCTTC. Protein sequence: CASSISTSAWLNEQFF.

This clonotype has at least ten counts. The J gene is TRBJ1-1, the V gene TRBV30, with D perhaps TRBD1 (6 bases). V was cut by 2 bases and J by 1 base, with 11 bases left in between. Germline assignment: CDR1 GTSNPN and CDR2 SVGIG (reference sequence). This CDR3 spans 14 amino acids. The DNA for the CDR3 is TGTGCCTGGAGTCCGGACAGCAAGAACACTGAAGCTTTCTTT. This codes for CAWSPDSKNTEAFF.

Many counts were recorded for this clonotype. The rearrangement links TRBV7-8 to TRBJ2-2; D gene uncertain. CDR3 length: 13 amino acids. V lost 4 bases and J 6 bases, leaving 9 bases between the germline ends. Per germline, CDR1 SGHVS and CDR2 FQNEAQ. The CDR3 region is CASSSGSPGELFF. For the CDR3, the DNA is TGTGCCAGCAGCTCTGGGTCCCCCGGGGAGCTGTTTTTT.

This clonotype was found many times. The chain uses TRBV27 and TRBJ1-1; maybe TRBD1 (6 bases). CDR3 length equals 15 residues. Trimming left V 1 base short and J 1 base short, with 10 bases between. Germline V lookup: CDR1 MNHEY, CDR2 SMNVEV (reference sequence). The CDR3 sequence: CASSLWGGRNTEAFF. As DNA, the CDR3 is TGTGCCAGCAGTTTATGGGGGGGGCGGAACACTGAAGCTTTCTTT.